This entry features one T cell receptor beta chain sequence. Its antigen is unknown. These data belong to a study of graft-versus-host responses after intestinal transplantation. Study information: Multivisceral, liver-intestinal, or isolated intestinal transplants were given to recipients. Following induction with anti-thymocyte globulin, all recipients were given tacrolimus and steroids for approximately 3 years. Whole-study findings and limits: Elevated graft-versus-host to host-versus-graft clonal ratios in allografts were recorded for patients with graft-donor T cell macrochimerism.

TCRdb's copy holds only in-frame clones and misses some; the assay was immunoSEQ multiplex PCR. The data contain approximately 90,000 clones, about 87% of them singletons. Trimming shortened V by 6 bases and J by 2 bases, and 5 bases separated the two germline ends. From germline, CDR1 is ENHRY and CDR2 SYGVKD. This CDR3 contains 12 residues. Sample: unstimulated CD4+ T cells sorted from spleen or lymph node cells, taken before transplant. This chain connects TRBV10-3 to TRBJ1-3; no reliable D call. The sequence came from a human donor who was the organ donor for an intestinal transplant. CDR3 bases: TGTGCCATCAGCGCAGCTGGAAACACCATATATTTT. The encoded protein is CAISAAGNTIYF.